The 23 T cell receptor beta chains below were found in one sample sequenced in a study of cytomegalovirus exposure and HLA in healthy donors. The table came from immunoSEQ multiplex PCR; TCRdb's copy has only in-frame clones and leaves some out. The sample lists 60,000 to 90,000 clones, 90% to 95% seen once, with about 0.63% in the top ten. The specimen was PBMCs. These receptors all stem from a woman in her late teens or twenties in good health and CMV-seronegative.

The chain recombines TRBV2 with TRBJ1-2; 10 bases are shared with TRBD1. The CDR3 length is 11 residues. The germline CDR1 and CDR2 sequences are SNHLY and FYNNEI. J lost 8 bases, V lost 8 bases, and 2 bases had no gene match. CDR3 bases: TGTGCCAGCCGGACAGGGGGGGGCTACACCTTC. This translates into CASRTGGGYTF.

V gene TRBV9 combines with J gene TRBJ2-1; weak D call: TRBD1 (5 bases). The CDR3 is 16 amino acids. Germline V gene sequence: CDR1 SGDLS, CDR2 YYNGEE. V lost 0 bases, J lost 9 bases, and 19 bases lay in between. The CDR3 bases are TGTGCCAGCAGCGTAGAGGCCCATCCCCAGGGTTCTGAGCAGTTCTTC. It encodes CASSVEAHPQGSEQFF.

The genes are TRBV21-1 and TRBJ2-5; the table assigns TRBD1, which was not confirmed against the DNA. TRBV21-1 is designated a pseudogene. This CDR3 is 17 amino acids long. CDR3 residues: CASSKRRSKGVGETQYF. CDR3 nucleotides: TGTGCCAGCAGCAAAAGACGTAGTAAGGGGGTCGGGGAGACCCAGTACTTC.

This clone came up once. Here the CDR3 reads CASSLEWDSNSPLHF. DNA for the CDR3: TGTGCCAGCAGTTTAGAGTGGGACAGTAATTCACCCCTCCACTTT. This chain uses TRBV27 with TRBJ1-6; 7 bases fit TRBD1. V shed 2 bases, J shed 6 bases, and the junction held 4 bases outside the gene matches. The CDR3 totals 15 residues. Germline CDR1 reads MNHEY; CDR2 reads SMNVEV (reference sequence).

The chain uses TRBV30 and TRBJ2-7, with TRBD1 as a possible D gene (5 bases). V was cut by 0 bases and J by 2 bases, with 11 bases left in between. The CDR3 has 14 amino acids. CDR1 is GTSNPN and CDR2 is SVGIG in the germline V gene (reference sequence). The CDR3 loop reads CAWSVPDSPYEQYF. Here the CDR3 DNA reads TGTGCCTGGAGTGTACCCGACAGCCCCTACGAGCAGTACTTC.

The CDR3 loop is CASSLRTGHEQYF. The CDR3 DNA reads TGTGCCAGCAGTTTACGGACAGGGCACGAGCAGTACTTC. The chain employs TRBV28 and TRBJ2-7; 8 bases map to TRBD1. The V and J ends lost 2 bases and 5 bases, in that order; junction bases with no gene match: 2. In germline, CDR1 is MDHEN, CDR2 SYDVKM. This CDR3 is 13 amino acids long.

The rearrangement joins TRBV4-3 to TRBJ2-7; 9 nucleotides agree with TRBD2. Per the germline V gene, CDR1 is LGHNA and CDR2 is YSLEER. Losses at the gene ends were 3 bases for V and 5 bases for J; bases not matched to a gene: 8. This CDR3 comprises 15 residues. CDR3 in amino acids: CASSQLPGTSHEQYF. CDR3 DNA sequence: TGCGCCAGCAGCCAGCTACCCGGGACTAGCCACGAGCAGTACTTC.

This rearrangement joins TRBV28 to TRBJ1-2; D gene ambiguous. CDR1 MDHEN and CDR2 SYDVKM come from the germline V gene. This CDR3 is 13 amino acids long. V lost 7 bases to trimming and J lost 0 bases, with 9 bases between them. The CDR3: CASTLQPNYGYTF. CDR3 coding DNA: TGTGCCAGCACCCTACAGCCTAACTATGGCTACACCTTC.

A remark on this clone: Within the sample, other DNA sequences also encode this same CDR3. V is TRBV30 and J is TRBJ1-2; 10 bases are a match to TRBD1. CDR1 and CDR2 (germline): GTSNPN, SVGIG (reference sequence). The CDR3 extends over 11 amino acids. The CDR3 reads CAWDRGYGYTF. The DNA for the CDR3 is TGTGCATGGGACAGGGGATATGGCTACACCTTC.

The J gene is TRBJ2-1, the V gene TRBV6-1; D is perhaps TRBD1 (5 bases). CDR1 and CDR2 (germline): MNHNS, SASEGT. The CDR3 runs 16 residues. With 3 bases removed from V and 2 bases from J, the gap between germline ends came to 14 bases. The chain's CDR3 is CASSEDTVLPYNEQFF. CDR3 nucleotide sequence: TGTGCCAGCAGTGAGGACACCGTCCTCCCCTACAATGAGCAGTTCTTC.

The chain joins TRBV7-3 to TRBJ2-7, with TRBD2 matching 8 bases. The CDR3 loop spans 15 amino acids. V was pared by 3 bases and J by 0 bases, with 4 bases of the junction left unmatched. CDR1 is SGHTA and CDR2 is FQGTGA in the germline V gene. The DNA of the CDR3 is TGTGCCAGCAGCTTCAGCGGGGGCCTCTCCTACGAGCAGTACTTC. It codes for CASSFSGGLSYEQYF. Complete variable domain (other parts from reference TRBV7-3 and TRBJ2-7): GAGVSQTPSNKVTEKGKYVELRCDPISGHTALYWYRQSLGQGPEFLIYFQGTGAADDSGLPNDRFFAVRPEGSVSTLKIQRTERGDSAVYLCASSFSGGLSYEQYFGPGTRLTVT.

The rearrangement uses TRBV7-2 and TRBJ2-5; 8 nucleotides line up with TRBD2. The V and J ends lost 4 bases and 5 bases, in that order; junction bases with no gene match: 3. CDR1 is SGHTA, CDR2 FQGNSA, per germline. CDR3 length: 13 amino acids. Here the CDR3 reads CASSSGGRETQYF. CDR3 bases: TGTGCCAGCAGCTCGGGGGGGAGGGAGACCCAGTACTTC.

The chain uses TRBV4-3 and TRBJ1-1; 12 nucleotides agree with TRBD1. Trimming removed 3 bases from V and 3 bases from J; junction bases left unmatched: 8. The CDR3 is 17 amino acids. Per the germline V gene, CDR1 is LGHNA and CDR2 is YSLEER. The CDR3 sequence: CASSHRDRGRGDTEAFF. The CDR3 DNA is TGCGCCAGCAGCCACAGGGACAGGGGGCGAGGAGACACTGAAGCTTTCTTT.

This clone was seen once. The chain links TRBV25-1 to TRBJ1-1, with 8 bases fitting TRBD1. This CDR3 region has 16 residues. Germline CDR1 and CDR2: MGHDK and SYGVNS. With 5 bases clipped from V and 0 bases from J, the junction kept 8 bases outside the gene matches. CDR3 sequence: CASSWTGSYVNTEAFF. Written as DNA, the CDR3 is TGTGCCAGCAGTTGGACAGGGAGTTATGTGAACACTGAAGCTTTCTTT.

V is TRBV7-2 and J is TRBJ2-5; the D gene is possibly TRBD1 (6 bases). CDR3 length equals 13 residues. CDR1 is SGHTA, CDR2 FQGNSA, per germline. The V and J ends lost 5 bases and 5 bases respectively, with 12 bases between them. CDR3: CASSAYRAETQYF. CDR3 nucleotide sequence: TGTGCCAGCAGCGCATACAGGGCCGAGACCCAGTACTTC.

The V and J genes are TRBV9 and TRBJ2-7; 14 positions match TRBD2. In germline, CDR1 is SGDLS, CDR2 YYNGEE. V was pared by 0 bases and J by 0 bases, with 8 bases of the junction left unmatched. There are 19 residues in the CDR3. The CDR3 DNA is TGTGCCAGCAGCGTAGCTGAAAGGACTAGCGGGGGGAGCTCCTACGAGCAGTACTTC. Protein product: CASSVAERTSGGSSYEQYF.

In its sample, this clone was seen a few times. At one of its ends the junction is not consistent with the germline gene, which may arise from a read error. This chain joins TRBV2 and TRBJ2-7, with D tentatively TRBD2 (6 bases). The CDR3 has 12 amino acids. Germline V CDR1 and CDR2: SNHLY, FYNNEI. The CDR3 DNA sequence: TGTGCCAGCAGTGAACAGGGACCCCGGAGGGACTTC. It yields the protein CASSEQGPRRDF. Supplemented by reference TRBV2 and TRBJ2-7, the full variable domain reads EPEVTQTPSHQVTQMGQEVILRCVPISNHLYFYWYRQILGQKVEFLVSFYNNEISEKSEIFDDQFSVERPDGSNFTLKIRSTKLEDSAMYFCASSEQGPRRDFGPGTRLTVT.

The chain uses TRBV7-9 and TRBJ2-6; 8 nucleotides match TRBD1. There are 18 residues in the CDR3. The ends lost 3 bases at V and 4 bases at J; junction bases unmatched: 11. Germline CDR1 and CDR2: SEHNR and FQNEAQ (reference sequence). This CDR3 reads CASSFFYHRGSGANVLTF. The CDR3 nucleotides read TGTGCCAGCAGCTTCTTTTACCACAGGGGGTCCGGGGCCAACGTCCTGACTTTC.

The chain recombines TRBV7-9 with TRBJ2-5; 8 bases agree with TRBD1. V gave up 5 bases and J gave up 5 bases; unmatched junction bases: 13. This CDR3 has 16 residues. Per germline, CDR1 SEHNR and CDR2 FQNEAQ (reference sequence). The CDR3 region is CASSPKGTGLGETQYF. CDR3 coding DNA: TGTGCCAGCAGCCCGAAAGGGACAGGTCTAGGGGAGACCCAGTACTTC.

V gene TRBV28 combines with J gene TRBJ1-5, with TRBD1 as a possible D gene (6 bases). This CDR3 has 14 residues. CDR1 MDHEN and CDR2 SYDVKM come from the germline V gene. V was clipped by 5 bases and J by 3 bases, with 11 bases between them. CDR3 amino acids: CASSMGQPNQPQHF. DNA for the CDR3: TGTGCCAGCAGTATGGGACAACCCAATCAGCCCCAGCATTTT.

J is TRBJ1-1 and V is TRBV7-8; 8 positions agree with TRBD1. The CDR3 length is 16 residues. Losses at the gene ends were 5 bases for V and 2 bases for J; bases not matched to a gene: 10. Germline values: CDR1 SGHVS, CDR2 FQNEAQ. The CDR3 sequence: CASSVRTGQLNTEAFF. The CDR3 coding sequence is TGTGCCAGCAGCGTACGGACAGGGCAGTTAAACACTGAAGCTTTCTTT.

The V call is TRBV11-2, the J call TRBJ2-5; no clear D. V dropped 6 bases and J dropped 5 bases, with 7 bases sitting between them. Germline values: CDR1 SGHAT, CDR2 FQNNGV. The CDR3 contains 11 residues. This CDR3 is CASREMETQYF. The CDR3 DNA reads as TGTGCCAGCAGGGAGATGGAGACCCAGTACTTC.

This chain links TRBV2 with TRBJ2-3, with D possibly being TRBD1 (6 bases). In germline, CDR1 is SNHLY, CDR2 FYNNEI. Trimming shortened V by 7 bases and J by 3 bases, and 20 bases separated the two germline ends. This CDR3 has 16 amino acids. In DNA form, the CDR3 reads TGTGCCAGCATTTCTTACAGGGTTGGGGTTACAGATACGCAGTATTTT. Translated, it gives CASISYRVGVTDTQYF. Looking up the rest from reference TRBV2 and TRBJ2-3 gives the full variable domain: EPEVTQTPSHQVTQMGQEVILRCVPISNHLYFYWYRQILGQKVEFLVSFYNNEISEKSEIFDDQFSVERPDGSNFTLKIRSTKLEDSAMYFCASISYRVGVTDTQYFGPGTRLTVL.